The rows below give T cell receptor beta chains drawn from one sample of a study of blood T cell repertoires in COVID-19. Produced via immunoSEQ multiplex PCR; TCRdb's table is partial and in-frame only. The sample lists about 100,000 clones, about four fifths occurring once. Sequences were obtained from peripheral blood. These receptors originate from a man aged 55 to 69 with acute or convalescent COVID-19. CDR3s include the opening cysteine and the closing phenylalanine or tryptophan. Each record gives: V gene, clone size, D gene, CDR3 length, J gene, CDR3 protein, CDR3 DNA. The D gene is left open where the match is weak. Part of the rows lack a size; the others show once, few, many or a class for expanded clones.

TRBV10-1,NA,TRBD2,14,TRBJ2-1,CASSDGTSEGEQFF,TGCGCCAGCAGTGATGGGACTAGTGAGGGTGAGCAGTTCTTC
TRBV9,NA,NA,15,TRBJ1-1,CASSRGAEMNTEAFF,TGTGCCAGCAGTCGAGGAGCGGAGATGAACACTGAAGCTTTCTTT
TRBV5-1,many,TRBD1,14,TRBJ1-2,CASRTGDLRGGYTF,TGCGCCAGCAGGACAGGGGACTTGAGGGGTGGCTACACCTTC
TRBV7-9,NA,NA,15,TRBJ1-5,CASSPLGGRAQPQHF,TGTGCCAGCAGCCCGCTGGGAGGGCGAGCCCAGCCCCAGCATTTT
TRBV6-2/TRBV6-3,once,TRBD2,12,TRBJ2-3,CASSGIAGAQYF,TGTGCCAGCAGTGGAATAGCGGGAGCGCAGTATTTT
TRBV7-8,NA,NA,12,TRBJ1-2,CASSLNERGYTF,TGTGCCAGCAGCTTAAATGAGCGGGGCTACACCTTC
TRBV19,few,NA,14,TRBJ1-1,CASSIMGGNTEAFF,TGTGCCAGTAGTATAATGGGGGGAAACACTGAAGCTTTCTTT
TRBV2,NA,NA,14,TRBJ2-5,CASSAVQSQETQYF,TGTGCCAGCAGCGCAGTACAGTCCCAGGAGACCCAGTACTTC
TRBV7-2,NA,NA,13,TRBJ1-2,CASSLYPGLGYTF,TGTGCCAGCAGCTTATACCCAGGGTTAGGCTACACCTTC
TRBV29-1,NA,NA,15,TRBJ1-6,CSVEDRSAPNSPLHF,TGCAGCGTTGAAGATCGAAGCGCCCCTAATTCACCCCTCCACTTT
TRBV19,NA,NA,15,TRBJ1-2,CASSTSGVANYGYTF,TGTGCCAGTAGTACCTCAGGGGTAGCTAACTATGGCTACACCTTC
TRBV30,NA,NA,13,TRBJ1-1,CAWTLAANTEAFF,TGTGCCTGGACTCTGGCGGCGAACACTGAAGCTTTCTTT
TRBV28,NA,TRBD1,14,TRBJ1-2,CASQGQPSNYGYTF,TGTGCCAGCCAGGGACAGCCTTCTAACTATGGCTACACCTTC
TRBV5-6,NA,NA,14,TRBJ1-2,CASHTGGLGYGYTF,TGTGCCAGCCACACCGGGGGGCTCGGTTATGGCTACACCTTC
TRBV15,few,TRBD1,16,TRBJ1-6,CATSSSYGTGNSPLHF,TGTGCCACCAGCAGCTCTTACGGGACAGGCAATTCACCCCTCCACTTT
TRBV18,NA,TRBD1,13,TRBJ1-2,CASSSTGGNGYTF,TGTGCCAGCTCATCCACAGGGGGCAATGGCTACACCTTC
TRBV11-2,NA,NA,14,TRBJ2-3,CASSPLSSTDTQYF,TGTGCCAGCAGCCCTCTTTCTAGCACAGATACGCAGTATTTT
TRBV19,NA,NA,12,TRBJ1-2,CASTGIGYGYTF,TGTGCCAGTACAGGGATCGGCTATGGCTACACCTTC
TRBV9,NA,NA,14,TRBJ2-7,CASSVGSGVAEQYF,TGTGCCAGCAGCGTAGGGTCGGGGGTGGCCGAGCAGTACTTC
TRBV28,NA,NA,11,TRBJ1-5,CASSLVEPQHF,TGTGCCAGCAGTTTAGTAGAGCCCCAGCATTTT
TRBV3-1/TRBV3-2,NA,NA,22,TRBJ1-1,CASSHDYRVGDPTLSWDTEAFF,TGTGCCAGCAGCCATGACTACAGGGTAGGGGACCCAACACTGAGTTGGGACACTGAAGCTTTCTTT
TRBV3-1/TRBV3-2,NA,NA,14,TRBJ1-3,CASRPRDSGNTIYF,TGTGCCAGCCGCCCCAGGGACTCTGGAAACACCATATATTTT
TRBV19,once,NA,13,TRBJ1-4,CASSNNRREKLFF,TGTGCCAGTTCTAACAACAGACGGGAAAAACTGTTTTTT
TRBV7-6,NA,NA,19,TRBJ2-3,CASSSSISASASESDTQYF,TGTGCCAGCAGCTCTTCAATATCCGCCTCGGCTAGCGAATCAGATACGCAGTATTTT
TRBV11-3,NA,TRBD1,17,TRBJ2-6,CASSPRLDRAGANVLTF,TGTGCCAGCAGCCCACGCCTCGACAGGGCCGGGGCCAACGTCCTGACTTTC
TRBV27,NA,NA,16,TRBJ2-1,CASSEVVPSSYNEQFF,TGTGCCAGCAGCGAGGTGGTTCCTAGCTCCTACAATGAGCAGTTCTTC
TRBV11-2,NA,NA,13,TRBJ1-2,CASSTTGRGGYTF,TGTGCCAGCAGCACTACAGGTAGAGGCGGCTACACCTTC
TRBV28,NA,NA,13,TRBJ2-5,CASSLGGRETQYF,TGTGCCAGCAGTTTAGGAGGGAGGGAGACCCAGTACTTC
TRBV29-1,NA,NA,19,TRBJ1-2,CSVGGGSGRVGVANYGYTF,TGCAGCGTTGGTGGGGGGTCGGGCAGGGTTGGAGTAGCTAACTATGGCTACACCTTC
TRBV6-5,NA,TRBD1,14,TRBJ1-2,CASSYSGGGYGYTF,TGTGCCAGCAGTTATTCAGGGGGCGGCTATGGCTACACCTTC
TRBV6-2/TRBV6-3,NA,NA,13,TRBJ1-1,CASTPRGNTEAFF,TGTGCCAGCACCCCTAGGGGGAACACTGAAGCTTTCTTT
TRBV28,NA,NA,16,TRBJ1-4,CASSLDWAATNEKLFF,TGTGCCAGCAGTTTAGATTGGGCAGCAACTAATGAAAAACTGTTTTTT
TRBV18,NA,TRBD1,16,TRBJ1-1,CASSPPSKGANTEAFF,TGTGCCAGCTCACCCCCTAGCAAGGGGGCGAACACTGAAGCTTTCTTT
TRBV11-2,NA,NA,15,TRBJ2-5,CASSSDSTGQETQYF,TGTGCCAGCAGCTCGGACAGCACCGGCCAAGAGACCCAGTACTTC
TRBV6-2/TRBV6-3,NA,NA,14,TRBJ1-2,CASSKQQGVYGYTF,TGTGCCAGCAGTAAACAACAGGGTGTATATGGCTACACCTTC
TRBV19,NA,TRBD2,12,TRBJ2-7,CASSGRDYEQYF,TGTGCCAGTAGCGGGAGGGACTACGAGCAGTACTTC
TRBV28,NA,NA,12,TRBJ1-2,CASKTGFYGYTF,TGTGCCAGCAAGACGGGGTTCTATGGCTACACCTTC
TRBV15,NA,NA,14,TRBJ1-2,CATSREREIYGYTF,TGTGCCACCAGCAGAGAAAGGGAGATCTATGGCTACACCTTC
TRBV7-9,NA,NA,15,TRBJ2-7,CASTPWRGEAYEQYF,TGTGCCAGCACCCCTTGGAGAGGGGAGGCCTACGAGCAGTACTTC
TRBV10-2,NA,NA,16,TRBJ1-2,CASSESWARGPYGYTF,TGCGCCAGCAGTGAGTCTTGGGCCAGGGGTCCATATGGCTACACCTTC
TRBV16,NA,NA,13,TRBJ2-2,CASSQSATGELFF,TGTGCCAGCAGCCAATCCGCCACAGGGGAGCTGTTTTTT
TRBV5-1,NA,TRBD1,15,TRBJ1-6,CASSPGQGRNSPLHF,TGCGCCAGCAGCCCCGGACAGGGGCGGAATTCACCCCTCCACTTT
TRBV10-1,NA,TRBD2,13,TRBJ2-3,CASRAGGTDTQYF,TGCGCCAGCAGAGCGGGGGGCACAGATACGCAGTATTTT
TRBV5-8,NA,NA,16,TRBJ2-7,CASSLAGYRDPYEQYF,TGTGCCAGCAGCTTGGCAGGGTACCGAGACCCGTACGAGCAGTACTTC
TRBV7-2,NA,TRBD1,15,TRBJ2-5,CASSSGQGSRETQYF,TGTGCCAGCAGCTCCGGACAGGGGAGTCGAGAGACCCAGTACTTC
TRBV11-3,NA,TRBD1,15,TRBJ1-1,CASSLLTGGNTEAFF,TGTGCCAGCAGCTTATTGACAGGGGGGAACACTGAAGCTTTCTTT
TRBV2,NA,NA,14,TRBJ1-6,CASSSQIYNSPLHF,TGTGCCAGCAGTTCACAGATCTATAATTCACCCCTCCACTTT
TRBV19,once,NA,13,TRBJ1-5,CASKGESNQPQHF,TGTGCCAGTAAGGGGGAAAGTAATCAGCCCCAGCATTTT
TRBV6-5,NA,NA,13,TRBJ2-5,CASSRGGEGTQYF,TGTGCCAGCTCGAGGGGGGGCGAGGGGACCCAGTACTTC
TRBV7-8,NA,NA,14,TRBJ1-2,CASSLRAGNYGYTF,TGTGCCAGCAGCTTAAGGGCAGGGAACTATGGCTACACCTTC
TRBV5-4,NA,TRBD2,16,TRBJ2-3,CASSLFSGSRTDTQYF,TGTGCCAGCAGCTTATTTAGCGGGTCCCGCACAGATACGCAGTATTTT
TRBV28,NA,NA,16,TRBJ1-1,CASSLIVTGLPTEAFF,TGTGCCAGCAGTTTAATAGTAACAGGGCTACCCACTGAAGCTTTCTTT
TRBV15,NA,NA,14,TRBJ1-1,CATSSKGSGTEAFF,TGTGCCACCAGCAGCAAGGGGTCGGGCACTGAAGCTTTCTTT
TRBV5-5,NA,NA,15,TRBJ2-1,CASSSSLADYNEQFF,TGTGCCAGCAGCTCCTCCTTAGCGGACTACAATGAGCAGTTCTTC
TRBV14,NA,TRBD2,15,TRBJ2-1,CASSHSGRVYNEQFF,TGTGCCAGCAGCCATAGCGGGAGGGTCTACAATGAGCAGTTCTTC
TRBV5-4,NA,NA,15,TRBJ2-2,CASSSRQVNTGELFF,TGTGCCAGCAGCTCCAGACAGGTTAACACCGGGGAGCTGTTTTTT